This T cell receptor beta chain was captured by sequencing in a study of blood T cells in healthy people across ages (dated by TCRdb to between 2014 and 2016). Describing the broader study: In model experiments, roughly one uniquely barcoded TCR beta cDNA molecule per two T cells was captured by template switching. To avoid experimental bias, donors of different ages were spread randomly across the sequencing lanes. The study measured age-related changes in TCR beta repertoire diversity using deep sequencing normalized with unique cDNA molecular identifiers. Two additional independent replicas of 1 million unique cDNA reads from the same blood draw were analyzed for two donors (one aged 18 to 29 and one aged 80 or older). The donors were divided into four age groups: young (average around 15 years), middle-aged (about 39), aged (about 60) and long-lived (82).

CDR1 and CDR2, per the germline V gene (reference sequence), are DFQATT and SNEGSKA. V trim: 3 bases; J trim: 1 base; unmatched bases: 10. From its cysteine to its phenylalanine, the CDR3 spans 17 amino acids. The only DNA kept is the CDR3, 51 bases in frame from the first base. Systemically healthy Caucasian individuals from Russia, some 40 in total and aged about 6 to 100 years, were included as donors. Approximately 9.7 milliliters of peripheral blood were drawn from each donor into EDTA-treated Vacutainer tubes. Ficoll-Paque density-gradient centrifugation was used to isolate PBMCs, with at least 6.5 million per sample. Total RNA was extracted from PBMCs with Trizol reagent, with at least 6 micrograms obtained per sample. The percentages of naive CD45RAhigh/CD27high T cells were determined by flow cytometry on a PBMC aliquot from every donor. The method was 5' RACE. The run used an Illumina HiSeq 2500. A second roughly 6 to 12 cycle PCR used a sample-barcoded 5' primer and a J-beta primer mix. A template-switch 5' adaptor carrying 12 random nucleotides introduced a unique molecular identifier onto each TCR beta cDNA molecule. Each sample yielded at least 2.5 million CDR3-containing paired-end reads. First-strand cDNA synthesis was performed from all RNA using the Mint cDNA synthesis kit, with priming by a TRBC-specific oligonucleotide. Following uracil-DNA glycosylase treatment, all cDNA underwent a first 18-cycle PCR with the universal primers M1SS and BC2_uni_R. The study's processing was this. For normalization, 1 million high-quality reads, each with a distinct molecular identifier, were randomly selected from each sample. Instead of being binned into consensus sequences, reads with shared molecular identifiers were discarded. MiTCR, set to a Q25 quality threshold and the strictest error-elimination algorithm, was used for CDR3 identification, clonotype clustering and error correction. Lower-bound total TCR beta diversity was estimated with a nonparametric unseen species model using Euler transformation. TCRdb reprocessed the public reads (quality trimming at Q25 with fastp, clone calling with MiXCR) and kept in-frame beta chains. CDR3 protein sequences are deduplicated, and each keeps its most common genes and DNA. TCRdb's processing, not the authors' own work, is the source of the V and J calls. The sample table records 1.5 million to 2 million distinct CDR3 sequences; 28% of these occur just once. The ten biggest clones cover 7% to 9% of the sample.

This clonotype came up many times. The antigen it recognizes is unknown. No base-level quality is on record; no much larger clone is a single base apart. The research as a whole found: Total diversity estimates from one million sequenced T cells were considered lower bounds and underestimates. Compared with the aged group, the long-lived group had more naive CD4+ T cells, fewer expanded clones and increased TCR diversity, suggesting age selection. Conclusive comparison of naive and antigen-experienced compartments was prevented by the profiling of bulk unsorted PBMCs. Because donor CMV infection status was unknown, age-related changes in expanded clonotypes were potentially confounded. Observed TCR beta diversity correlated strongly with the percentage of naive T cells measured by flow cytometry. Observed TCR beta diversity per million T cells fell roughly linearly with age, and a significant reduction was already apparent by age roughly 41.

The source material was blood. The chain was built from TRBV20-1 and TRBJ2-4; 9 central nucleotides agree with TRBD2. The clonotype originates from a woman aged 25 to 45 in good health. Here is the DNA: TGCAGTGCTAGTTTAGCGGGAGAATCTCGGGCCAAAAACATTCAGTACTTC. This encodes CSASLAGESRAKNIQYF.